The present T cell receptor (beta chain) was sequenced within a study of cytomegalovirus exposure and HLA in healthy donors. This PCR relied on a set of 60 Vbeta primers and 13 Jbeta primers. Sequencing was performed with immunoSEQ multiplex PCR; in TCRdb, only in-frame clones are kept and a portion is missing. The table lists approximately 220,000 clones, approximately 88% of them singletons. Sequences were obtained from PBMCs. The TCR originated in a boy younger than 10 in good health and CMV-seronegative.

Written as DNA, the CDR3 is TGTGCCAGCAGTTTGGGACAGGGCTCCTACGAGCAGTACTTC. Its translation is CASSLGQGSYEQYF. The chain joins TRBV27 to TRBJ2-7; 9 nucleotides align to TRBD1. Germline V gene data show CDR1 as MNHEY and CDR2 as SMNVEV (reference sequence). Trimming cost V 3 bases and J 0 bases; bases outside gene matches: 0. CDR3 size: 14 residues.